The 14 T cell receptor beta chains below were found in one sample sequenced in a study of blood T cell repertoires in COVID-19. TCRdb keeps only in-frame clones here, not all; method: immunoSEQ multiplex PCR. The table shows 200,000 to 300,000 clones, with more than 70% occurring only once. Sequences were obtained from PBMCs or T cells enriched from blood (not recorded which). The receptors originated from a woman aged 40 to 49 with acute COVID-19.

The chain couples TRBV28 to TRBJ1-2; D unresolved. The V and J ends lost 5 bases and 13 bases respectively, with 14 bases between them. Germline V gene lookup returns CDR1 MDHEN and CDR2 SYDVKM. The CDR3 is 11 amino acids. For the CDR3, the DNA is TGTGCCAGCAGTGATACGACCGCGGGCACCTTC. Translation: CASSDTTAGTF.

This chain links TRBV19 with TRBJ1-5; perhaps TRBD1 as D (5 bases). The CDR3 totals 15 residues. The germline CDR1 and CDR2 sequences are LNHDA and SQIVND (reference sequence). V was pared by 3 bases and J by 3 bases, with 12 bases between. CDR3 sequence reads: CASSMGWDFNQPQHF. CDR3 sequence (DNA): TGTGCCAGTAGTATGGGGTGGGACTTCAATCAGCCCCAGCATTTT.

The chain uses TRBV27 and TRBJ1-5; D is unclear. The V gene's germline CDR1 is MNHEY and CDR2 SMNVEV (reference sequence). The V gene lost 5 bases and the J gene lost 9 bases, with 11 bases spanning the gap. The CDR3 has 12 amino acids. The CDR3 DNA sequence: TGTGCCAGCAGTCGGGAGGGAGGGCCCCAGCATTTT. Residues: CASSREGGPQHF.

The chain has TRBV5-1 and TRBJ1-1, with D perhaps matching TRBD1 (5 bases). CDR1 and CDR2 (germline): SGHRS, YFSETQ. The CDR3 is 13 residues long. Trimming removed 6 bases from V and 1 base from J, with 10 bases in between. This CDR3 reads CASMQGGNTEAFF. The CDR3 DNA sequence: TGCGCCAGCATGCAGGGAGGGAACACTGAAGCTTTCTTT.

V usage is TRBV10-1 and J usage is TRBJ1-1, with D unclear. This CDR3 spans 12 amino acids. Germline V gene sequence: CDR1 WNHNN, CDR2 SYGVQD (reference sequence). Trimming pared 2 bases from V and 8 bases from J, leaving 9 bases between. CDR3 bases: TGCGCCAGCAGTGAGCAGGCAGGAGAAGCTTTCTTT. It specifies CASSEQAGEAFF.

This chain links TRBV5-1 with TRBJ2-1; a weak D match, TRBD1 (6 bases). The CDR3 has 14 amino acids. CDR1 and CDR2 from the germline V gene are SGHRS and YFSETQ. Trimming stripped 0 bases from V and 5 bases from J, with 9 bases between. DNA for the CDR3: TGCGCCAGCAGCTTGGGGACAGTTGACAATGAGCAGTTCTTC. Its protein product is CASSLGTVDNEQFF.

This sequence joins TRBV5-5 and TRBJ2-7; 11 bases align to TRBD2. Germline V gene sequence: CDR1 SGHKS, CDR2 YYEKEE (reference sequence). The CDR3 spans 14 residues. J lost 4 bases, V lost 6 bases, and 6 bases had no gene match. The CDR3 bases are TGTGCCAGCACCGGAGCTAGCGGGAGGTACGAGCAGTACTTC. Protein sequence: CASTGASGRYEQYF.

The chain links TRBV2 to TRBJ2-5, with D unresolved. There are 13 residues in the CDR3. V shed 7 bases and J shed 4 bases, with 13 bases lying between them. CDR1 and CDR2 (germline): SNHLY, FYNNEI. The CDR3 coding sequence is TGTGCCAGCATGACTTATCAGAGAGAGACCCAGTACTTC. This gives the protein CASMTYQRETQYF. The variable domain in full, with the rest retrieved from reference TRBV2 and TRBJ2-5, is EPEVTQTPSHQVTQMGQEVILRCVPISNHLYFYWYRQILGQKVEFLVSFYNNEISEKSEIFDDQFSVERPDGSNFTLKIRSTKLEDSAMYFCASMTYQRETQYFGPGTRLLVL.

The CDR3 reads CASSHSGTANEKLFF. The CDR3 bases are TGTGCCAGCAGTCACTCCGGGACAGCTAATGAAAAACTGTTTTTT. V and J are TRBV28 and TRBJ1-4; 7 bases match TRBD1. V gave up 5 bases and J gave up 3 bases; unmatched junction bases: 6. Germline CDR1 and CDR2: MDHEN and SYDVKM. CDR3 size: 15 residues.

The rearrangement links TRBV19 to TRBJ1-5; D unresolved. The CDR3 runs 15 residues. The ends were cut back, 0 bases at V and 3 bases at J, with 9 bases in the middle. The germline V gene has CDR1 LNHDA and CDR2 SQIVND (reference sequence). CDR3 DNA sequence: TGTGCCAGTAGTATAGACAGCGGGAACAATCAGCCCCAGCATTTT. Translation: CASSIDSGNNQPQHF.

This clone has a single count. The chain links TRBV24-1 to TRBJ2-2, with 9 bases identical to TRBD2. V was pared by 12 bases and J by 1 base, with 8 bases of the junction left unmatched. This CDR3 has 15 residues. Germline lookup yields CDR1 KGHDR and CDR2 SFDVKD. CDR3 in DNA: TGTGCCTCAAGTTTTAGCGGGAGGAACACCGGGGAGCTGTTTTTT. This translates into CASSFSGRNTGELFF.

The rearrangement uses TRBV5-1 and TRBJ2-5; maybe TRBD2 (5 bases). CDR3 length equals 15 residues. Looked up from germline, CDR1 is SGHRS and CDR2 is YFSETQ. V lost 0 bases and J lost 5, with 14 bases in between. The CDR3 DNA reads TGCGCCAGCAGCTTGGCCGGGGTCTCTAGGGAGACCCAGTACTTC. This encodes CASSLAGVSRETQYF.

V and J are TRBV9 and TRBJ1-1; D is possibly TRBD1 (5 bases). Trimming took off 0 bases at V and 5 bases at J, with 11 bases between the two ends. CDR1 is SGDLS and CDR2 is YYNGEE in the germline V gene. The length of the CDR3 is 14 residues. The CDR3 bases are TGTGCCAGCAGCGTAGAGCAGGGAGGGACTGAAGCTTTCTTT. Residues: CASSVEQGGTEAFF.

This clone was recorded a few times. The V and J genes are TRBV7-9 and TRBJ1-4, with D possibly matching TRBD1 (5 bases). V dropped 0 bases and J dropped 5 bases, with 19 bases sitting between them. There are 18 residues in the CDR3. Germline lookup yields CDR1 SEHNR and CDR2 FQNEAQ (reference sequence). The CDR3 spells CASSLAGLQGVTNEKLFF. The DNA for the CDR3 is TGTGCCAGCAGCTTAGCAGGGTTACAAGGGGTTACAAATGAAAAACTGTTTTTT.